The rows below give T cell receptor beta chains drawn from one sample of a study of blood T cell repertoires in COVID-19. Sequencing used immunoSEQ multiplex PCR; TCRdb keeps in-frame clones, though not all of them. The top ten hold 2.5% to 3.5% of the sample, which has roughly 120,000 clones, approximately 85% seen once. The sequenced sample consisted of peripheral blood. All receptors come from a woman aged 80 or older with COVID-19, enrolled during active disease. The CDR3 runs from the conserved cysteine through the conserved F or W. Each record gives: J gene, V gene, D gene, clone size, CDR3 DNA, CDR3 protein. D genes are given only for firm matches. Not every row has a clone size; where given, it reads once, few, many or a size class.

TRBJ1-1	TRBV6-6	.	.	TGTGCCGGAACGGACACGGCCTACACTGAAGCTTTCTTT	CAGTDTAYTEAFF
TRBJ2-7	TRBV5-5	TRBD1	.	TGTGCCAGCAGCTTGCCAGGGGGCTACGAGCAGTACTTC	CASSLPGGYEQYF
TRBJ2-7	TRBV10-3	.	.	TGTGCCATCAGCTCGATGTCTAGCGCCCACGAGCAGTACTTC	CAISSMSSAHEQYF
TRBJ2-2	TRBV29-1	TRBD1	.	TGCAGCGTTGAAGACGGCAGGGGGAAATCGGACACCGGGGAGCTGTTTTTT	CSVEDGRGKSDTGELFF
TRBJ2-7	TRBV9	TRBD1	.	TGTGCCAGCAGCGTCTCAACGGGACAGTATAACCACGAGCAGTACTTC	CASSVSTGQYNHEQYF
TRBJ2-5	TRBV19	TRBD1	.	TGTGCCAGTAGTATGGGGACAGGGGCCGAGGAGACCCAGTACTTC	CASSMGTGAEETQYF
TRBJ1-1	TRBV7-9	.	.	TGTGCCAGCAGCCTCGCCAGTCTGAACACTGAAGCTTTCTTT	CASSLASLNTEAFF
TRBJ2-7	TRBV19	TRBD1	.	TGTGCCAGTAGTATTGGGGACAGTTACGAGCAGTACTTC	CASSIGDSYEQYF
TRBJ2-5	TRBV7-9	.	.	TGTGCCAGCAGCCTAAGCGGTCTGGAGACCCAGTACTTC	CASSLSGLETQYF
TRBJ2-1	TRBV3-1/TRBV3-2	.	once	TGTGCCAGCAGCCAAGATAGTCTAGTCGGGAATGAGCAGTTCTTC	CASSQDSLVGNEQFF
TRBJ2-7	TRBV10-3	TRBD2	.	TGTGCCATCAGTGAGACTAGCGGGGGCTACGAGCAGTACTTC	CAISETSGGYEQYF
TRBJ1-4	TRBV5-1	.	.	TGCGCCAGCAGCTTAGGACAGACCCCTACCATTAATGAAAAACTGTTTTTT	CASSLGQTPTINEKLFF
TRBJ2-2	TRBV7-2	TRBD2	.	TGTGCCAGCAGCGGCGGGGGGCCAACCGGGGAGCTGTTTTTT	CASSGGGPTGELFF
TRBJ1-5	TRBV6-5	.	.	TGTGCCAGCAGCACGGGGGGCGCGAGCAATCAGCCCCAGCATTTT	CASSTGGASNQPQHF
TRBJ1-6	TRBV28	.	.	TGTGCCAGCAGCCTCGGGGATCAACCCCTCCACTTT	CASSLGDQPLHF
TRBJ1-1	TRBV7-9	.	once	TGTGCCAGCAGCTCTGTGGGGGGATGGGAAGCTTTCTTT	CASSSVGGWEAFF
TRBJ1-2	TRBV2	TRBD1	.	TGTGCCAGCAGGACTTTAACCCCGGGACAGGGCAATGCTGGCTACACCTTC	CASRTLTPGQGNAGYTF
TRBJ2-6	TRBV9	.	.	TGTGCCAGCAGCTTTAACTCAGGGACTGGGGCCAACGTCCTGACTTTC	CASSFNSGTGANVLTF
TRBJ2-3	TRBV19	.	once	TGTGCCAGTAGTATAGGCGGGAGCACAGATACGCAGTATTTT	CASSIGGSTDTQYF
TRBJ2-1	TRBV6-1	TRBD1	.	TGTGCCAGCAGTGAAGCCGCAGGGGGCAGTGAGCAGTTCTTC	CASSEAAGGSEQFF
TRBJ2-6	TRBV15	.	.	TGTGCCACCAGCCGCCACGTCGGGAGAGGAGTAGGCGGGGCCAACGTCCTGACTTTC	CATSRHVGRGVGGANVLTF
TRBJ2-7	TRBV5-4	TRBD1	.	TGTGCCAGCGGGGACAGGGCGTCAAACGAGCAGTACTTC	CASGDRASNEQYF
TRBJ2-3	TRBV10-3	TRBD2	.	TGTGCCTCGGAGCCGACTAGCGGGAGCACAGATACGCAGTATTTT	CASEPTSGSTDTQYF
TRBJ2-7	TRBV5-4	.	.	TGTGCCAGCAGCCCCTCGCTCCTAGGCTACGAGCAGTACTTC	CASSPSLLGYEQYF
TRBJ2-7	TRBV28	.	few	TGTGCCAGCAGCGGAATTCCCGGGACACCGAGCTCCTACGAGCAGTACTTC	CASSGIPGTPSSYEQYF
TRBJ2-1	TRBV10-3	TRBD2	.	TGTGCCATCAGTGAGTCCCCGGGAGGGCCGAATGAGCAGTTCTTC	CAISESPGGPNEQFF
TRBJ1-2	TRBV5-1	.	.	TGCGCCAGCAGCTTGGCCGCCGGGGTACATGGCTACACCTTC	CASSLAAGVHGYTF
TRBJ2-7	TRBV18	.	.	TGTGCCAGCTCACCAAAAACAGGCTACGAGCAGTACTTC	CASSPKTGYEQYF
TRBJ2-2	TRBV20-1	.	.	TGCAGTGTTACAGACACCGGGGAGCTGTTTTTT	CSVTDTGELFF
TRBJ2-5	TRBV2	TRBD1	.	TGTGCCAGCAGTAAATGGACAGGGCAAGAGACCCAGTACTTC	CASSKWTGQETQYF
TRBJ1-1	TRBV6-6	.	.	TGTGCCAGCAGGGGACAACTGTTGAACACTGAAGCTTTCTTT	CASRGQLLNTEAFF
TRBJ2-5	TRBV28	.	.	TGTGCCAGCAGGGGACTCGGGGCCCAAGAGACCCAGTACTTC	CASRGLGAQETQYF
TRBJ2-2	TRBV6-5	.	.	TGTGCCAGCAGTTACGGAGGGGTGTCGGGCACCGGGGAGCTGTTTTTT	CASSYGGVSGTGELFF
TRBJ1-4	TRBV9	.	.	TGTGCCAGCAGCGTAGGGTCCCGGGCTAATGAAAAACTGTTTTTT	CASSVGSRANEKLFF
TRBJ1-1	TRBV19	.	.	TGTGCCAGTAGTATAGTGTGGGCTACTGAAGCTTTCTTT	CASSIVWATEAFF
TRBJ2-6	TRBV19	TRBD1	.	TGTGCCAGTACTATGACAGGGGCCACCTTCGGGGCCAACGTCCTGACTTTC	CASTMTGATFGANVLTF
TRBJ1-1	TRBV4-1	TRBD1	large	TGCGCCAGCAGCCGCAAGGGACAGATTGATAACACTGAAGCTTTCTTT	CASSRKGQIDNTEAFF
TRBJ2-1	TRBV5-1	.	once	TGCGCCAGCAGCCACGGGACTCTAGGATACAATGAGCAGTTCTTC	CASSHGTLGYNEQFF
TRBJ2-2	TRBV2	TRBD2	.	TGTGCCAGCAGTATTAGCGGGAGGGAAGCCGGGGAGCTGTTTTTT	CASSISGREAGELFF